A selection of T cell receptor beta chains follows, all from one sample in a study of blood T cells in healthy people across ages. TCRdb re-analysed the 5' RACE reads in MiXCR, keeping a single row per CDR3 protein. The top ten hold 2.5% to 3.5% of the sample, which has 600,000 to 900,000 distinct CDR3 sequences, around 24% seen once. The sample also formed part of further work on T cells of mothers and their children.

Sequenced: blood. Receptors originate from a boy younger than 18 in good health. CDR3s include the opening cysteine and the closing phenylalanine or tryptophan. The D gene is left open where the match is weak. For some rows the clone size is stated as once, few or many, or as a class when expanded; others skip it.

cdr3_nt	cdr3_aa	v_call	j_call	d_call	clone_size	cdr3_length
TGTGCCATCAGTCTAGGGGAGACCCAGTACTTC	CAISLGETQYF	TRBV10-3	TRBJ2-5	.	few	11
TGTGCCAGCAGCTTACCGGGGGCCTCTGGAAACACCATATATTTT	CASSLPGASGNTIYF	TRBV5-6	TRBJ1-3	.	.	15
TGTGCCATCAGTGAGGGGGACAGGAGCTCCTACGAGCAGTACTTC	CAISEGDRSSYEQYF	TRBV10-3	TRBJ2-7	TRBD1	.	15
TGTGCCAGCAGCGGGGATCTAGCGGGGGCGTACAATGAGCAGTTCTTC	CASSGDLAGAYNEQFF	TRBV3-1	TRBJ2-1	TRBD2	.	16
TGCAGCGCTCGGGGGGACGGGTACGAGCAGTACTTC	CSARGDGYEQYF	TRBV29-1	TRBJ2-7	TRBD2	.	12
TGTGCCAGCAGTAGGGGAGACTCTGGAAACACCATATATTTT	CASSRGDSGNTIYF	TRBV12-3/TRBV12-4	TRBJ1-3	.	.	14
TGTGCCATCGGGGGGACAGACCCAGCTACCGGGGAGCTGTTTTTT	CAIGGTDPATGELFF	TRBV10-3	TRBJ2-2	.	.	15
TGTGCCAGCAGCCCGGGACTAGCGGGGGCCTTCCAAGAGACCCAGTACTTC	CASSPGLAGAFQETQYF	TRBV11-2	TRBJ2-5	TRBD2	.	17
TGTGCCTGGAGTTCGGGACTAGGGATTAATGAGCAGTTCTTC	CAWSSGLGINEQFF	TRBV30	TRBJ2-1	TRBD2	.	14
TGTGCCAGCAGTTTTGCCCAGGGGGACAATGAGCAGTTCTTC	CASSFAQGDNEQFF	TRBV27	TRBJ2-1	TRBD1	many	14
TGTGCCAGCATCCCCGGTCTCAATGAGCAGTTCTTC	CASIPGLNEQFF	TRBV6-2/TRBV6-3	TRBJ2-1	.	.	12
TGTGCCTCAACAGGGGGCGCGGACACCGGGGAGCTGTTTTTT	CASTGGADTGELFF	TRBV10-3	TRBJ2-2	TRBD1	.	14
TGCAGCGTTTCCCTTTTGGGGGGGGGCAGCAAAAACATTCAGTACTTC	CSVSLLGGGSKNIQYF	TRBV29-1	TRBJ2-4	.	.	16
TGTGCCAGCAGCCAAGTAGCTCGGGATTATGGCTACACCTTC	CASSQVARDYGYTF	TRBV14	TRBJ1-2	.	.	14
TGTGCCAGCACCCGGGACAGACTAGAGACCCAGTACTTC	CASTRDRLETQYF	TRBV6-2/TRBV6-3	TRBJ2-5	TRBD1	few	13
TGCAGTGCTAGCCGGGGTGTGGGTTCACCCCTCCACTTT	CSASRGVGSPLHF	TRBV20-1	TRBJ1-6	.	few	13
TGTGCCACCAGTAGGGGACTAGCTCGGGAGACCCAGTACTTC	CATSRGLARETQYF	TRBV15	TRBJ2-5	TRBD2	few	14
TGTGCCAGCAGGGCCCTGAGCTCCTACGAGCAGTACTTC	CASRALSSYEQYF	TRBV27	TRBJ2-7	.	.	13
TGTGCTAGTGGTTTCCCCGAGGACGGCAGGGTTGTTGGCTACACCTTC	CASGFPEDGRVVGYTF	TRBV12-5	TRBJ1-2	.	few	16
TGTGCCAGCAGCTCTAGAGGAGGGGGCGGATCAGATACGCAGTATTTT	CASSSRGGGGSDTQYF	TRBV11-3	TRBJ2-3	.	few	16
TGTGCCAGCAGCTTAAGCGGGTGCCGCCCAGATACGCAGTATTTT	CASSLSGCRPDTQYF	TRBV28	TRBJ2-3	.	.	15
TGCGCCAGCGCCCTTGAGCGAAACACTGAAGCTTTCTTT	CASALERNTEAFF	TRBV4-1	TRBJ1-1	.	few	13
TGTGCTAGTGGTCCAGGGATCACTGAAGCTTTCTTT	CASGPGITEAFF	TRBV12-5	TRBJ1-1	.	.	12
TGCGCCAGCAGCTCGTTTGGGACAGGGGACCAAGAGACCCAGTACTTC	CASSSFGTGDQETQYF	TRBV5-1	TRBJ2-5	TRBD1	.	16
TGTGCCAGCAGCCCGGGAGGGGCGGGGGAGTTCGAGCAGTTCTTC	CASSPGGAGEFEQFF	TRBV3-1	TRBJ2-1	TRBD2	few	15
TGTGCCAGCAGGGGGATTGGGCAGAAAACCTACGAGCAGTACTTC	CASRGIGQKTYEQYF	TRBV3-1	TRBJ2-7	.	.	15
TGTGCCAGCAGCCCGGGACAGGGAACAACTAATGAAAAACTGTTTTTT	CASSPGQGTTNEKLFF	TRBV7-9	TRBJ1-4	TRBD1	few	16
TGCGCCAGCAGCCCGGAGGGCAGATTGACCGGGGAGCTGTTTTTT	CASSPEGRLTGELFF	TRBV5-1	TRBJ2-2	.	.	15
TGTGCCAGCAGCGTAGACTCCGAGCAGTACTTC	CASSVDSEQYF	TRBV9	TRBJ2-7	.	.	11
TGTGCCAGCAGTCCCACCCTCGGGGAGCTGTTTTTT	CASSPTLGELFF	TRBV12-3/TRBV12-4	TRBJ2-2	.	few	12
TGTGCCAGCAGCTTAGGCCAGGGGGTCAATCAGCCCCAGCATTTT	CASSLGQGVNQPQHF	TRBV7-6	TRBJ1-5	TRBD1	many	15
TGTGCCAGCAGCCCGGGACACCGGAGCTCCTACGAGCAGTACTTC	CASSPGHRSSYEQYF	TRBV7-8	TRBJ2-7	.	.	15
TGTGCCAGCAGCCCTTTCGGGAGAGCGGGGGGCTCTGTCTGGAATGAGCAGTTCTTC	CASSPFGRAGGSVWNEQFF	TRBV3-1	TRBJ2-1	TRBD2	few	19
TGTGCCGGCAGTTTAGCTCCCCACGGGACAGGAAAGGCAGATACGCAGTATTTT	CAGSLAPHGTGKADTQYF	TRBV12-3/TRBV12-4	TRBJ2-3	TRBD1	few	18
TGCGCCAGCAGCTCCGGGACAGGGGGGGCCTACAATGAGCAGTTCTTC	CASSSGTGGAYNEQFF	TRBV5-1	TRBJ2-1	TRBD1	.	16
TGCGCCAGCACTACCTCCGACTCCTACGAGCAGTACTTC	CASTTSDSYEQYF	TRBV5-1	TRBJ2-7	.	.	13
TGCGCCAGCAGTCCCGTCGGGGACTACGAGCAGTACTTC	CASSPVGDYEQYF	TRBV4-1	TRBJ2-7	.	.	13
TGTGCCAGCAGCCAAGAGTTGGGCAGCAACCTCCACTTT	CASSQELGSNLHF	TRBV3-1	TRBJ1-6	.	.	13
TGTGCCAGCAGTTTCGGGGGGGCTGATGAGCAGTTCTTC	CASSFGGADEQFF	TRBV12-3/TRBV12-4	TRBJ2-1	TRBD2	many	13
TGCGCCAGCAGCTTGGAATCCTCTACGGAGACCCAGTACTTC	CASSLESSTETQYF	TRBV5-1	TRBJ2-5	.	.	14
TGCAGTGCTAGTACGGGGCCCGGTCAGCCCCAGCATTTT	CSASTGPGQPQHF	TRBV20-1	TRBJ1-5	.	few	13
TGTGCCAGCAGCTCTTACAGGGCCGTGGGGCCCACAGATACGCAGTATTTT	CASSSYRAVGPTDTQYF	TRBV13	TRBJ2-3	.	.	17
TGTGCCAGCAAATTGGGGGCGAGCAATCAGCCCCAGCATTTT	CASKLGASNQPQHF	TRBV2	TRBJ1-5	.	.	14
TGTGCCAGCAGCCTGGGGACTAGCGCGGGGTACAATGAGCAGTTCTTC	CASSLGTSAGYNEQFF	TRBV12-3/TRBV12-4	TRBJ2-1	TRBD2	.	16
TGCGCCAGCAGCCAAGGAGTCGGCTCATCACAAGAGACCCAGTACTTC	CASSQGVGSSQETQYF	TRBV4-1	TRBJ2-5	.	few	16
TGCGCCAGCAGCTTGAGTAGGGTCGGCGGGGAGACCCAGTACTTC	CASSLSRVGGETQYF	TRBV5-1	TRBJ2-5	.	.	15
TGCGCCAGCAGCTTGTCGGGGGAGGCTGAAGCTTTCTTT	CASSLSGEAEAFF	TRBV5-1	TRBJ1-1	.	.	13
TGCGCCAGCAGGGGGGCCCCTCCCAGGGGAGCTTTCTTT	CASRGAPPRGAFF	TRBV10-2	TRBJ1-1	.	few	13
TGCGCCAGCAGCCAGCCGACAGCTCCAACCTACGAGCAGTACTTC	CASSQPTAPTYEQYF	TRBV4-1	TRBJ2-7	.	.	15
TGTGCCAGCAGCTTAGTGGCTAGCGGGGCCTTCTCCTACAATGAGCAGTTCTTC	CASSLVASGAFSYNEQFF	TRBV11-2	TRBJ2-1	TRBD2	few	18
TGCAGCGTTGAAGTGATGTCAGCGAACGCGGTAGATACGCAGTATTTT	CSVEVMSANAVDTQYF	TRBV29-1	TRBJ2-3	.	.	16
TGCGCCAGCAGCCAAGCTACTACAGGGGGGGAAAAAAAACTGTTTTTT	CASSQATTGGEKKLFF	TRBV4-3	TRBJ1-4	TRBD1	.	16
TGCAGTGCTAGAGATATGGCTAGCGGGGAATACAATGAGCAGTTCTTC	CSARDMASGEYNEQFF	TRBV20-1	TRBJ2-1	TRBD2	many	16
TGTGCCGGCAGCTTGGGGGTTAGCAATCAGCCCCAGCATTTT	CAGSLGVSNQPQHF	TRBV7-9	TRBJ1-5	.	.	14